These 8 T cell receptor beta chains were sequenced from one sample in a study of cytomegalovirus exposure and HLA in healthy donors. The PCR used 60 Vbeta and 13 Jbeta primers. Libraries were prepared by immunoSEQ multiplex PCR; TCRdb keeps only in-frame clonotypes and omits some of them. The repertoire has 110,000 or so clones, 65% to 75% of them found once; the top ten carry 11%. Sequenced input: PBMCs. These receptor sequences come from a woman aged 45-59 years in good health and CMV-seropositive.

The J gene is TRBJ2-2, the V gene TRBV5-1, with D maybe TRBD1 (6 bases). The V gene's germline CDR1 is SGHRS and CDR2 YFSETQ. The CDR3 extends over 14 amino acids. V lost 4 bases and J lost 1, with 8 bases in between. CDR3 DNA sequence: TGCGCCAGCAGCGAGACAGGGAACACCGGGGAGCTGTTTTTT. The encoded protein is CASSETGNTGELFF.

This chain uses TRBV7-9 with TRBJ2-1, with 9 bases that match TRBD1. The germline V gene encodes CDR1 SEHNR and CDR2 FQNEAQ (reference sequence). CDR3 size: 15 residues. The ends lost 5 bases at V and 5 bases at J; junction bases unmatched: 7. The CDR3 region has the DNA TGTGCCAGCAGCAGGACAGGGGAGTCGGACAATGAGCAGTTCTTC. It specifies CASSRTGESDNEQFF.

The V call is TRBV4-1, the J call TRBJ2-5; TRBD2 agrees at 9 bases. The J call is doubtful: the DNA matches TRBJ2-7 better. CDR1 is MGHRA, CDR2 YSYEKL, per germline. This CDR3 is 13 amino acids long. CDR3 sequence reads: CASRTSGTYEQYF. Written as DNA, the CDR3 is TGCGCCAGCAGGACTAGCGGTACCTACGAGCAGTACTTC.

This chain links TRBV9 with TRBJ1-2, with unresolved D. Trimming shortened V by 1 base and J by 4 bases, and 14 bases separated the two germline ends. Looked up from germline, CDR1 is SGDLS and CDR2 is YYNGEE. There are 15 residues in the CDR3. The CDR3 here is CASSVISSDPYGYTF. The CDR3 coding sequence is TGTGCCAGCAGCGTAATTTCCAGCGATCCCTATGGCTACACCTTC.

The rearrangement uses TRBV7-2 and TRBJ2-3; TRBD2 matches at 10 bases. V was clipped by 7 bases and J by 0 bases; unmatched bases: 10. The germline CDR1 and CDR2 sequences are SGHTA and FQGNSA. The CDR3 totals 17 residues. The CDR3, as DNA: TGTGCCAGCAAGAAACCTAGCGGGGGCCTAAGCACAGATACGCAGTATTTT. This translates into CASKKPSGGLSTDTQYF.

V gene TRBV11-1 combines with J gene TRBJ2-7, with D maybe TRBD2 (6 bases). CDR3 length equals 14 residues. Germline CDR1 is SGHAT and CDR2 is FQDESV (reference sequence). The V end was cut by 1 base, the J end by 7 bases, with 14 bases between. In DNA, the CDR3 is TGTGCCAGCAGCTTAGGGAGGGCATCGGGTGAGCAGTACTTC. Translating it yields CASSLGRASGEQYF. The full variable domain, with the rest looked up from reference TRBV11-1 and TRBJ2-7, is EAEVAQSPRYKITEKSQAVAFWCDPISGHATLYWYRQILGQGPELLVQFQDESVVDDSQLPKDRFSAERLKGVDSTLKIQPAELGDSAMYLCASSLGRASGEQYFGPGTRLTVT.

The chain carries TRBV5-1 and TRBJ2-1; 7 positions agree with TRBD2. The trim removed 5 bases at V and 0 bases at J, leaving 8 bases unmatched. This CDR3 contains 16 residues. Germline CDR1 SGHRS, CDR2 YFSETQ. The CDR3 nucleotides are TGCGCCAGCAGATTACTAGCGTCGAGCTCCTACAATGAGCAGTTCTTC. Translating gives CASRLLASSSYNEQFF.

J is TRBJ1-1 and V is TRBV7-2, with unresolved D. CDR1 and CDR2 (germline): SGHTA, FQGNSA. CDR3 length: 16 residues. Trimming removed 4 bases at V and 0 bases at J, with 15 bases between. The CDR3 sequence: CASSSMPTEMNTEAFF. CDR3 bases: TGTGCCAGCAGCTCCATGCCGACGGAGATGAACACTGAAGCTTTCTTT.